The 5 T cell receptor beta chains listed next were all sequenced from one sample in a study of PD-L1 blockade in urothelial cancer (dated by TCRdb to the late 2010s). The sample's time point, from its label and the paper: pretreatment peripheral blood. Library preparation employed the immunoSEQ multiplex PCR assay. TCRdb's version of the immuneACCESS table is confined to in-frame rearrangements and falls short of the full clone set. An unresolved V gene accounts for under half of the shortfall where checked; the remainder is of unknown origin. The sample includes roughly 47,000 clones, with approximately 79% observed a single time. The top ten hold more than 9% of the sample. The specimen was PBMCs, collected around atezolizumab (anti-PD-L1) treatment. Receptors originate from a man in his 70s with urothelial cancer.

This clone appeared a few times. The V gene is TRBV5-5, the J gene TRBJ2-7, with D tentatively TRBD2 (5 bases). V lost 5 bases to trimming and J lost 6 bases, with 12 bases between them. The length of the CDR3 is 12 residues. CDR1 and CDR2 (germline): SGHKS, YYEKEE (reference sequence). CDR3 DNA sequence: TGTGCCAGCAGGCGTGGCGAGGGCGAGCAGTACTTC. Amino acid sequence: CASRRGEGEQYF. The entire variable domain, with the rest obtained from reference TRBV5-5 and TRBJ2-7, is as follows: DAGVTQSPTHLIKTRGQQVTLRCSPISGHKSVSWYQQVLGQGPQFIFQYYEKEERGRGNFPDRFSARQFPNYSSELNVNALLLGDSALYLCASRRGEGEQYFGPGTRLTVT.

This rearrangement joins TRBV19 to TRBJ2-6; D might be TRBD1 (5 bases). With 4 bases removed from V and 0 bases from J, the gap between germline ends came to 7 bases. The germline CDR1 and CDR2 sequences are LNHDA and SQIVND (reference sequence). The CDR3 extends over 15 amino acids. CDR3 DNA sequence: TGTGCCAGTAGTACAGGGTACTCTGGGGCCAACGTCCTGACTTTC. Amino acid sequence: CASSTGYSGANVLTF.

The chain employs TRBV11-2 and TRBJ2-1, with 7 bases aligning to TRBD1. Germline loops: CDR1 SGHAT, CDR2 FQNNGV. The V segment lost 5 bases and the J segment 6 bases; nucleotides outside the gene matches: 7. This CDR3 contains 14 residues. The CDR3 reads CASSRLQGLNEQFF. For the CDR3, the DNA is TGTGCCAGCAGCCGACTACAGGGGCTCAATGAGCAGTTCTTC.

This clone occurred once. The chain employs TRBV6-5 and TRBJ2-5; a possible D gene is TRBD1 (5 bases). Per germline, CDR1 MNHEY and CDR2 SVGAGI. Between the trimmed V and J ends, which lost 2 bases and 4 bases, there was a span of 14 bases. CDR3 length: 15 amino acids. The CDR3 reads CASSYRQPSLETQYF. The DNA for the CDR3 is TGTGCCAGCAGTTACCGACAGCCGTCGTTAGAGACCCAGTACTTC.

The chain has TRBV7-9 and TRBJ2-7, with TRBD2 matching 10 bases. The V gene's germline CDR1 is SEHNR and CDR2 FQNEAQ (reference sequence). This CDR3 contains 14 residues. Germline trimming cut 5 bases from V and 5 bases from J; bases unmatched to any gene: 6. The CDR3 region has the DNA TGTGCCAGCAGCCGTCTAGCGGGAGTCAACGAGCAGTACTTC. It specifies CASSRLAGVNEQYF.